This is a list of T cell receptor beta chains from one sample in a study of regulatory T cells in long-lasting Graves disease. TCRdb used MiXCR to reprocess the multiplex PCR reads, holding one entry per CDR3 protein. Of 400,000 to 450,000 distinct CDR3 sequences listed, 15% are singletons. This sample was also put to use in a study of T cells in Graves' hyperthyroidism and ophthalmopathy.

The specimen was peripheral blood mononuclear cells (PBMCs), collected at new diagnosis, from a patient treated with antithyroid drugs. The origin of the receptors is a woman aged 25 to 39 with Graves disease. CDR3s include the opening cysteine and the closing phenylalanine or tryptophan. Each record gives: D gene, J gene, V gene, clone size, CDR3 protein. A D gene is named only where the DNA matches it firmly. The listing skips clone size in some rows; elsewhere it reads once, few, many or a size class.

>TRBD1|TRBJ2-5|TRBV5-8|NA
CASSPGTGGSETQYF
>NA|TRBJ1-1|TRBV29-1|few
CSGEREYTEAFF
>TRBD2|TRBJ2-3|TRBV10-2|few
CASSDPVPAGTREVDTDTQYF
>TRBD2|TRBJ2-1|TRBV6-2/TRBV6-3|many
CASSYAGGPNEQFF
>NA|TRBJ2-1|TRBV9|few
CASSVAPTGYNEQFF
>NA|TRBJ1-5|TRBV2|NA
CASHSYSNQPQHF
>NA|TRBJ2-7|TRBV12-3/TRBV12-4|many
CASSRSVYEQYF
>NA|TRBJ2-1|TRBV10-3|many
CAISESIRSEYNEQFF
>TRBD2|TRBJ2-5|TRBV9|NA
CASSASGTSGIQETQYF
>NA|TRBJ2-2|TRBV7-3|many
CASSAQGVGELFF
>TRBD1|TRBJ2-1|TRBV14|NA
CASSQELGTGYLRLEQFF
>TRBD1|TRBJ1-2|TRBV19|NA
CASSIATEDRMKGYTF
>NA|TRBJ2-6|TRBV24-1|NA
CATSGGPGRSSGANVLTF
>NA|TRBJ2-7|TRBV7-2|NA
CASSLAAGSSYEQYF
>NA|TRBJ1-1|TRBV7-9|many
CASSLDRGGSTEAFF
>NA|TRBJ2-2|TRBV9|NA
CASRALAATGELFF
>NA|TRBJ2-7|TRBV7-2|many
CASSFGPQRDEQYF
>TRBD1|TRBJ2-1|TRBV12-3/TRBV12-4|NA
CASSLRDREVNEQFF
>TRBD1|TRBJ2-7|TRBV6-2/TRBV6-3|many
CASSYSGRRGQGSYEQYF
>TRBD1|TRBJ2-1|TRBV19|few
CASSIPGQGPYNEQFF
>NA|TRBJ2-1|TRBV5-1|many
CASSFGGAGNEQFF
>TRBD1|TRBJ2-3|TRBV2|many
CASSRGPGTDTQYF
>TRBD2|TRBJ2-3|TRBV20-1|NA
CSASRLAGADTQYF
>NA|TRBJ1-2|TRBV4-1|NA
CASSQVREAKGGGYTF
>TRBD1|TRBJ1-2|TRBV6-5|many
CASSPSTGTYGYTF
>NA|TRBJ2-4|TRBV11-2|NA
CASSQWEASLAKNIQYF
>TRBD1|TRBJ2-4|TRBV7-3|many
CASSLRSGDSDIQYF
>TRBD2|TRBJ2-1|TRBV19|many
CASSSGLAGGTEQFF
>TRBD1|TRBJ2-7|TRBV3-1|many
CASSLRDREDEQYF
>NA|TRBJ2-7|TRBV2|many
CAQEGLSYEQYF
>NA|TRBJ2-1|TRBV24-1|many
CATRSDHNEQFF
>NA|TRBJ2-7|TRBV18|many
CASSPPTRAEDEQYF
>NA|TRBJ2-5|TRBV20-1|many
CSARAPETQYF
>NA|TRBJ1-3|TRBV28|few
CASSLVDTIYF
>TRBD2|TRBJ2-7|TRBV12-3/TRBV12-4|NA
CASSLNPGGGSYEQYF
>TRBD2|TRBJ2-3|TRBV28|NA
CASSVLAESTDTQYF
>NA|NA|TRBV27|NA
CASSLGWGETQYF
>TRBD2|TRBJ2-3|TRBV7-9|many
CASTGLAGGASTDTQYF
>NA|TRBJ2-7|TRBV6-5|many
CASSYSGLAYEQYF
>NA|TRBJ2-5|TRBV12-3/TRBV12-4|NA
CASSFEGAETQYF